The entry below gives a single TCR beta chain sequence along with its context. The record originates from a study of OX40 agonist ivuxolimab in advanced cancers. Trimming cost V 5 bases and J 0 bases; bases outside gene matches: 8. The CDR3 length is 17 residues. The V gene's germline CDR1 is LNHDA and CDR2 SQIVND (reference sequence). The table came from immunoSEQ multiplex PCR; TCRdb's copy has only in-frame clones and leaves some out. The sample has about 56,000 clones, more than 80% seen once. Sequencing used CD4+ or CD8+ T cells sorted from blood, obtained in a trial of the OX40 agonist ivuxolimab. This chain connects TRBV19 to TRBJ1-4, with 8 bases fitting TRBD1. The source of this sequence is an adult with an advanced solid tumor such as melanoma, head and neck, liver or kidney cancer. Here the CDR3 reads CASSAQGAGATNEKLFF. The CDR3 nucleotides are TGTGCCAGTAGTGCGCAGGGGGCTGGAGCAACTAATGAAAAACTGTTTTTT. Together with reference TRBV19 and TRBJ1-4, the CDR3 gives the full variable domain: DGGITQSPKYLFRKEGQNVTLSCEQNLNHDAMYWYRQDPGQGLRLIYYSQIVNDFQKGDIAEGYSVSREKKESFPLTVTSAQKNPTAFYLCASSAQGAGATNEKLFFGSGTQLSVL.